This T cell receptor beta chain derives from a study of OX40 agonist ivuxolimab in advanced cancers. V lost 1 base to trimming and J lost 6 bases, with 13 bases between them. The CDR3 contains 14 residues. Per germline, CDR1 MDHEN and CDR2 SYDVKM. Produced via immunoSEQ multiplex PCR; TCRdb's table is partial and in-frame only. The table shows 71,000 or so clones, with about 81% occurring only once. V gene TRBV28 combines with J gene TRBJ2-7; a possible D gene is TRBD2 (6 bases). This specimen was CD4+ or CD8+ T cells sorted from blood, taken in a trial of the OX40 agonist ivuxolimab. The source of this sequence is an adult with an advanced solid tumor such as melanoma, head and neck, liver or kidney cancer. The DNA of the CDR3 is TGTGCCAGCAGTTTATCGGGGGACGGACGCGAGCAGTACTTC. Amino acid sequence: CASSLSGDGREQYF.